The rows below give T cell receptor beta chains drawn from one sample of a study of blood T cell repertoires in COVID-19. Produced via immunoSEQ multiplex PCR; TCRdb's table is partial and in-frame only. The table has 120,000 to 150,000 clones, 88% seen once. The material sequenced was peripheral blood. All receptors derive from a human donor with COVID-19, enrolled during active disease. The donor label of this sample is uncertain. The CDR3 runs from the conserved cysteine through the conserved F or W. Each record gives: J gene, V gene, clone size, D gene, CDR3 protein, CDR3 DNA. A D gene is named only where the DNA matches it firmly. Expanded clones are given a class, and other clones once, few, many or no size at all.

j_call: TRBJ2-7; v_call: TRBV12-3/TRBV12-4; clone_size: -; d_call: -; cdr3_aa: CASSFSVYEQYF; cdr3_nt: TGTGCCAGCAGTTTTTCCGTCTACGAGCAGTACTTC
j_call: TRBJ1-2; v_call: TRBV5-4; clone_size: -; d_call: TRBD1; cdr3_aa: CASSQGQGGGRYGYTF; cdr3_nt: TGTGCCAGCAGCCAAGGACAGGGTGGGGGGCGCTATGGCTACACCTTC
j_call: TRBJ2-2; v_call: TRBV4-2; clone_size: -; d_call: -; cdr3_aa: CASSQVAGELFF; cdr3_nt: TGTGCCAGCAGCCAAGTCGCCGGGGAACTGTTTTTT
j_call: TRBJ2-5; v_call: TRBV5-1; clone_size: -; d_call: TRBD2; cdr3_aa: CASSLLAGARETQYF; cdr3_nt: TGCGCCAGCAGCTTGTTAGCGGGGGCGAGGGAGACCCAGTACTTC
j_call: TRBJ2-5; v_call: TRBV7-7; clone_size: few; d_call: TRBD1; cdr3_aa: CASAGTGGETQYF; cdr3_nt: TGTGCTAGCGCCGGGACAGGGGGAGAGACCCAGTACTTC
j_call: TRBJ1-5; v_call: TRBV19; clone_size: -; d_call: -; cdr3_aa: CASSPLQGSNQPQHF; cdr3_nt: TGTGCCAGTAGTCCCCTACAGGGAAGCAATCAGCCCCAGCATTTT
j_call: TRBJ2-1; v_call: TRBV5-6; clone_size: -; d_call: TRBD1; cdr3_aa: CASSLMGQGAFEQFF; cdr3_nt: TGTGCCAGCAGCCTGATGGGTCAGGGGGCTTTCGAGCAGTTCTTC
j_call: TRBJ1-3; v_call: TRBV18; clone_size: once; d_call: TRBD1; cdr3_aa: CASSPTIGTVENTIYF; cdr3_nt: TGTGCCAGCTCACCGACCATTGGGACAGTTGAAAACACCATATATTTT
j_call: TRBJ1-6; v_call: TRBV6-6; clone_size: -; d_call: -; cdr3_aa: CASSYGGRVRDSPLHF; cdr3_nt: TGTGCCAGCAGTTACGGGGGCAGGGTCAGGGATTCACCCCTCCACTTT
j_call: TRBJ2-3; v_call: TRBV11-2; clone_size: -; d_call: -; cdr3_aa: CASSLEPDSTDTQYF; cdr3_nt: TGTGCCAGCAGCTTAGAGCCAGATAGCACAGATACGCAGTATTTT
j_call: TRBJ1-3; v_call: TRBV6-5; clone_size: -; d_call: -; cdr3_aa: CASSSRTGGNTIYF; cdr3_nt: TGTGCCAGCAGCTCCCGGACGGGAGGAAACACCATATATTTT